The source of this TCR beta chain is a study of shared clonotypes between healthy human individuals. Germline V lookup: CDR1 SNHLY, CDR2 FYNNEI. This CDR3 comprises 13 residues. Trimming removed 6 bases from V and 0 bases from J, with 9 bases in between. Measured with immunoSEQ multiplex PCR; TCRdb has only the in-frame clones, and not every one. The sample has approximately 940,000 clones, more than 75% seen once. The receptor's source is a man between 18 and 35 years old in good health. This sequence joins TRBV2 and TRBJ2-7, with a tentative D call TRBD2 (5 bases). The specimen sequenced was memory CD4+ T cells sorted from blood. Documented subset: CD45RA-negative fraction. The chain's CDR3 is CASSLGSSYEQYF. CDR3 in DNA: TGTGCCAGCAGCTTGGGGAGCTCCTACGAGCAGTACTTC.